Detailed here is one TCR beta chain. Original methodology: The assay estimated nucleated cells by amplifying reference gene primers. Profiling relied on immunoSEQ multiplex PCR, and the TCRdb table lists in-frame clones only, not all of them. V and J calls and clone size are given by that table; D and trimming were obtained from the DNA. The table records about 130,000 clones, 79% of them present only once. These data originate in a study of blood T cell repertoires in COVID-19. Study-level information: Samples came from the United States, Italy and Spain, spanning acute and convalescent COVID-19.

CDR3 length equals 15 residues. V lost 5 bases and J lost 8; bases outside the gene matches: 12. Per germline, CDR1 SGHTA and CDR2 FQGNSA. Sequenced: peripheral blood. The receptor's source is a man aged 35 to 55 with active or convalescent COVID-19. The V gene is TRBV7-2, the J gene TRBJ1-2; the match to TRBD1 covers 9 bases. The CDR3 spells CASSGGDRETIGYTF. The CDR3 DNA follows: TGTGCCAGCAGCGGAGGGGACAGGGAAACGATAGGCTACACCTTC. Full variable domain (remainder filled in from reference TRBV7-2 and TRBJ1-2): GAGVSQSPSNKVTEKGKDVELRCDPISGHTALYWYRQSLGQGLEFLIYFQGNSAPDKSGLPSDRFSAERTGGSVSTLTIQRTQQEDSAVYLCASSGGDRETIGYTFGSGTRLTVV.